This T cell receptor beta chain originates from a study of immune cell composition in non-small cell lung cancer (dated by TCRdb to 2017 to 2019). For context, the study as a whole: Histologic subtype, mainly lung adenocarcinoma or squamous cell carcinoma, was assigned on the basis of H&E together with p63, CK5, Napsin A and TTF-1 immunohistochemistry. Using Adaptive Biotechnologies, the researchers ran TCR-beta sequencing on some 34 paired NSCLC tumour and non-adjacent lung specimens, along with about two dozen tumour-only specimens. For supplementary cohort #1, made up of 10 to 11 lung adenocarcinoma cases, paired tumour/lung TCR-beta sequencing was done and TIL populations were generated so that tumour reactivity could be assessed. A few tumour specimens that had TCR-beta data belonged to rare histological subtypes and were left out of the subtype comparisons. The research as a whole found: Top 10 clone scores and productive clonality were significantly higher in lung squamous cell carcinoma than in lung adenocarcinoma tumours. The reactivity cohort included only 10 cases, and whether tumour-reactive clones share sequences with the dominant in vivo tumour-associated clones was not shown. Across roughly 10 adenocarcinoma cases, TIL tumour reactivity correlated strongly with maximal tumour-associated clone frequency but not with overall clonality. Tumour-associated clones >0.5% occurred in nearly half of NSCLC cases: around 32% of adenocarcinomas versus 75% of squamous carcinomas. No significant correlation was found between smoking pack-years and tumour TCR-beta clonality.

A few counts support this clone. Its antigen is unknown. Base quality data are lacking; no much larger clone is found one base away. TCR-beta CDR3 regions were amplified from genomic DNA by a two-step multiplex PCR, with the second step adding Illumina-compatible adaptors. TCR-beta immunosequencing was carried out on an Illumina platform through the commercial immunoSEQ service. The source study handled its data this way. Repertoires were summarised as Top 10 Clones, the percentage of T-cell templates from the ten most frequent sequences, and productive clonality. Values of productive clonality ranged from 0 to 1, with a monoclonal population indicated by a value of 1. Using log10 scatter plots, tumour-associated clones were identified as sequences that made up at least 0.1% of tumour T-cell templates yet were absent from the matched non-adjacent lung. Student's t-tests were used for two-group comparisons, ANOVA for comparisons across stages, and linear regression for relationships, with analyses done in GraphPad Prism7 and R. The immuneACCESS repertoire file appears here via TCRdb, limited to in-frame rearrangements. These files lack a portion of the clones; in checked studies, under half of the deficit traces to unresolved V genes, and the cause of the others is not known. The DNA gave D and trimming, while V, J and clone size come from that table. The sample has about 14,000 clones on record, over 70% of them singletons. The leading ten clones occupy around 10% of the sample.

Frozen aliquots of unsorted single-cell suspensions were used for genomic DNA extraction with the QIAamp DNA kit. Surgically resected non-small cell lung cancer tissue was used for the tumour samples. Tissues were received within 2 hours of resection and processed immediately into single-cell suspensions. Tissue was broken up mechanically, digested enzymatically with DNase I, collagenase I and hyaluronidase for about 29 minutes at 37 degrees C, and then filtered and RBC-lysed. Sequencing was carried out using lung tumor tissue. The source of this sequence is a human donor with non-small cell lung cancer.

At the DNA level, the sequence is TGTGCCAGCAGCTTAGAAATGGGGAGGGAAAACATTCAGTACTTC. Its amino acids are CASSLEMGRENIQYF. The V gene is TRBV7-2 and the J gene is TRBJ2-4; the central 7 bases match TRBD2. CDR1 and CDR2, looked up from the germline V gene, are SGHTA and FQGNSA. Trimming leaves V shorter by 1 base and J shorter by 5 bases, with the junction holding 5 bases beyond the gene matches. From its cysteine to its phenylalanine, the CDR3 spans 15 amino acids. Only CDR3 DNA is held: 45 bases, read in frame from base 1.